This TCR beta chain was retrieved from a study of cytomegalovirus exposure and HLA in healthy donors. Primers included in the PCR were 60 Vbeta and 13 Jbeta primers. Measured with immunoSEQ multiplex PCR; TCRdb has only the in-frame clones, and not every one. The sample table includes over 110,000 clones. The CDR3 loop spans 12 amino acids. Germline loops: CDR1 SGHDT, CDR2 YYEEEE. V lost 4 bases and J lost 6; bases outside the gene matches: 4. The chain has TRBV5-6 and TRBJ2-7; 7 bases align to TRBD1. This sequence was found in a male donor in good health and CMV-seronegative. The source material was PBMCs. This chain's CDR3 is CASSPGQIEQYF. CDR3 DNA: TGTGCCAGCAGCCCGGGACAGATCGAGCAGTACTTC.